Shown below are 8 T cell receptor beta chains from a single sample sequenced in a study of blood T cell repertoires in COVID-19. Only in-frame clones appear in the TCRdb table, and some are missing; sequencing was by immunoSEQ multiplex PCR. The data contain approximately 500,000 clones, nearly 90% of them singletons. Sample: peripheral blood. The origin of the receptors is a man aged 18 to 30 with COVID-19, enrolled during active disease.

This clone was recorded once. The CDR3 reads CAWSAPHRANIQYF. The CDR3 nucleotides are TGTGCCTGGAGTGCCCCCCACAGGGCAAACATTCAGTACTTC. The chain carries TRBV30 and TRBJ2-4; weak D call: TRBD1 (6 bases). The CDR3 covers 14 residues. CDR1 and CDR2 from the germline V gene are GTSNPN and SVGIG (reference sequence). V lost 1 base and J lost 6, with 13 bases in between.

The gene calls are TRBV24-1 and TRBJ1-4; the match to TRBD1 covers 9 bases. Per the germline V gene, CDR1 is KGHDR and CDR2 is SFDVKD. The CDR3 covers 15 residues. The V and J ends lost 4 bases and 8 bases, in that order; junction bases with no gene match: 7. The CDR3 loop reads CATSETGGAPEKLFF. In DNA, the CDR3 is TGTGCCACCAGTGAAACAGGGGGCGCCCCGGAAAAACTGTTTTTT.

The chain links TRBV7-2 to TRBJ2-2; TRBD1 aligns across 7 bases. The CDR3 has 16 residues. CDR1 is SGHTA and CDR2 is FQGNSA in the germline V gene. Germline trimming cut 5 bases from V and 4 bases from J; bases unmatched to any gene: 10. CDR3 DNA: TGTGCCAGCAGCCCCCGAGGGGGACAGCTCACCGGGGAGCTGTTTTTT. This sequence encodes CASSPRGGQLTGELFF.

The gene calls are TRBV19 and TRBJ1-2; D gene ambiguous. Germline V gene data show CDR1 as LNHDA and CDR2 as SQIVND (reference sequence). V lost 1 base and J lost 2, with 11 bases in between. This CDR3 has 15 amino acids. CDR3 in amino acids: CASSIVGSGNYGYTF. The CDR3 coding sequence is TGTGCCAGTAGTATAGTGGGGTCGGGAAACTATGGCTACACCTTC.

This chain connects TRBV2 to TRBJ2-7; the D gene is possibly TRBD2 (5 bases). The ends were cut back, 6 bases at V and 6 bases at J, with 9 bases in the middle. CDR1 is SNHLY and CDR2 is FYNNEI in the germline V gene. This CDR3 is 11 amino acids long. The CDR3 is CASSGVREQYF. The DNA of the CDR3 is TGTGCCAGCAGCGGGGTTCGCGAGCAGTACTTC. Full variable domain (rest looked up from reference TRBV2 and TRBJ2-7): EPEVTQTPSHQVTQMGQEVILRCVPISNHLYFYWYRQILGQKVEFLVSFYNNEISEKSEIFDDQFSVERPDGSNFTLKIRSTKLEDSAMYFCASSGVREQYFGPGTRLTVT.

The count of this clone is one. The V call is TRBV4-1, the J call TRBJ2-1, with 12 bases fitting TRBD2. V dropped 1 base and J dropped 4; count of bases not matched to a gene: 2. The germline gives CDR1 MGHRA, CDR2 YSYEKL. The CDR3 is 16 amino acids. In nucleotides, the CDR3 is TGCGCCAGCAGCCAAGTTGGGACTAGCGGGTACAATGAGCAGTTCTTC. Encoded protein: CASSQVGTSGYNEQFF.

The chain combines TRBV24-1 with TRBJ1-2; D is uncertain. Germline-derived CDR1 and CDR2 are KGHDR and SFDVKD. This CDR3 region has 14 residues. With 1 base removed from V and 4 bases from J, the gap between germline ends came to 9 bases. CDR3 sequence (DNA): TGTGCCACCAGTGATTTTCCAGGAAGCTATGGCTACACCTTC. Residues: CATSDFPGSYGYTF.

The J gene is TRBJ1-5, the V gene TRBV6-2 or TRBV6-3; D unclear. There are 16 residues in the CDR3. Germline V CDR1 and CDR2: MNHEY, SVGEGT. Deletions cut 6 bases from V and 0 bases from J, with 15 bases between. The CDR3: CASSTPFQYSNQPQHF. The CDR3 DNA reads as TGTGCCAGCAGCACCCCATTTCAGTATAGCAATCAGCCCCAGCATTTT.